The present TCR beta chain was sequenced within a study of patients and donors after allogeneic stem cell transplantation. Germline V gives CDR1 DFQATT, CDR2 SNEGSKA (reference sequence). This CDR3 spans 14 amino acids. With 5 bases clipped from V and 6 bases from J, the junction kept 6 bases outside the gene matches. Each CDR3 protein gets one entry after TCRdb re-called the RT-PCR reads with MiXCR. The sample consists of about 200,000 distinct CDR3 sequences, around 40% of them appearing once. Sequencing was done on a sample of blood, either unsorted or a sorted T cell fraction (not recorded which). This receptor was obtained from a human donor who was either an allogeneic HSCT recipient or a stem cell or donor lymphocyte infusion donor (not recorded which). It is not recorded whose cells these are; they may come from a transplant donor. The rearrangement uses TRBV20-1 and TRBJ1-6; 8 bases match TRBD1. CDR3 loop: CSARSDRANSPLHF. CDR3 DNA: TGCAGTGCTCGTTCGGACAGGGCTAATTCACCCCTCCACTTT.